One and the same sample provided the 23 T cell receptor beta chains below, sequenced in a study of shared clonotypes between healthy human individuals. Sequencing used immunoSEQ multiplex PCR; TCRdb keeps in-frame clones, though not all of them. This sample has over 700,000 clones, with roughly two thirds found just once. The sample taken for sequencing was memory CD4+ T cells sorted from blood. Subset in this sample: CD45RA-negative fraction. The receptors were sampled from a woman in her twenties or thirties in good health.

V usage is TRBV4-1 and J usage is TRBJ2-7, with 13 bases fitting TRBD2. The CDR3 is made up of 17 amino acids. CDR1 is MGHRA and CDR2 is YSYEKL in the germline V gene. The V segment lost 4 bases and the J segment 3 bases; nucleotides outside the gene matches: 9. CDR3 sequence (DNA): TGCGCCAGCAGCCGCGGACTAGCGGGAGAGACGGGCTACGAGCAGTACTTC. This encodes CASSRGLAGETGYEQYF.

This chain uses TRBV28 with TRBJ2-1; 8 bases align to TRBD2. Germline V gene lookup returns CDR1 MDHEN and CDR2 SYDVKM. With 3 bases clipped from V and 5 bases from J, the junction kept 15 bases outside the gene matches. The CDR3 length is 18 residues. CDR3 in amino acids: CASSFPPASGGKNNEQFF. The CDR3 region has the DNA TGTGCCAGCAGTTTTCCCCCCGCGAGCGGGGGTAAGAACAATGAGCAGTTCTTC.

V gene TRBV29-1 combines with J gene TRBJ1-1; 9 positions match TRBD1. The germline CDR1 and CDR2 sequences are SQVTM and ANQGSEA. The CDR3 covers 13 residues. The ends lost 3 bases at V and 10 bases at J; junction bases unmatched: 9. The DNA of the CDR3 is TGCAGCGTTGAGGGAAGGGACAGGGTGGGAGCTTTCTTT. Amino acid sequence: CSVEGRDRVGAFF.

CDR3 sequence (DNA): TGTGCCAGTACCCCGGGTAGGGGGACAGGGGGCAACGAGCAGTACTTC. This sequence encodes CASTPGRGTGGNEQYF. The chain joins TRBV19 to TRBJ2-7; 12 bases are a match to TRBD1. This CDR3 spans 16 amino acids. Per germline, CDR1 LNHDA and CDR2 SQIVND (reference sequence). The junction had 12 bases not matched to a gene; V was cut back by 7 bases and J by 5 bases.

V gene TRBV7-2 combines with J gene TRBJ1-2; TRBD1 matches 8 bases. Germline trimming cut 3 bases from V and 8 bases from J; bases unmatched to any gene: 8. Germline V CDR1 and CDR2: SGHTA, FQGNSA. The length of the CDR3 is 14 residues. The CDR3 loop is CASSLNAGGWGYTF. In DNA form, the CDR3 reads TGTGCCAGCAGCTTGAATGCAGGGGGCTGGGGCTACACCTTC.

The V call is TRBV6-6, the J call TRBJ2-1; D possibly corresponds to TRBD2 (6 bases). The germline gives CDR1 MNHNY, CDR2 SVGAGI (reference sequence). The germline V and J ends were trimmed by 5 bases and 2 bases, with 16 bases remaining between them. This CDR3 contains 16 residues. This chain's CDR3 is CASSKTRGKTYNEQFF. The DNA for the CDR3 is TGTGCCAGCAGTAAGACTAGGGGTAAGACCTACAATGAGCAGTTCTTC.

This chain uses TRBV5-1 with TRBJ2-1; D possibly corresponds to TRBD2 (6 bases). V gave up 3 bases and J gave up 0 bases, with 16 bases separating them. This CDR3 is 17 amino acids long. Germline V lookup: CDR1 SGHRS, CDR2 YFSETQ. CDR3 loop: CASSWQAAGLSYNEQFF. The DNA for the CDR3 is TGCGCCAGCAGCTGGCAAGCGGCGGGACTCTCCTACAATGAGCAGTTCTTC.

Only a few counts were recorded for this clone. The chain is built from TRBV2 and TRBJ2-1; 9 nucleotides line up with TRBD2. Looked up from germline, CDR1 is SNHLY and CDR2 is FYNNEI. There are 15 residues in the CDR3. The junction had 10 bases not matched to a gene; V was cut back by 7 bases and J by 6 bases. DNA of the CDR3: TGTGCCAGCATTCGACTAGCGGAGATACGCAATGAGCAGTTCTTC. Translated: CASIRLAEIRNEQFF.

CDR3 sequence (DNA): TGTGCCAGCGTAGCCCCCACGGGGGGCTCTGGAAACACCATATATTTT. Its translation is CASVAPTGGSGNTIYF. The chain joins TRBV28 to TRBJ1-3; D possibly corresponds to TRBD1 (5 bases). Trimming stripped 8 bases from V and 0 bases from J, with 17 bases between. The CDR3 is made up of 16 amino acids. CDR1 and CDR2 from the germline V gene are MDHEN and SYDVKM.

This chain links TRBV27 with TRBJ1-1, with D hard to call. CDR3 length equals 14 residues. The germline V gene encodes CDR1 MNHEY and CDR2 SMNVEV (reference sequence). V was pared by 6 bases and J by 4 bases, with 15 bases between. CDR3: CASRSFSFATEAFF. In DNA, the CDR3 is TGTGCCAGCAGGTCTTTCTCGTTTGCCACTGAAGCTTTCTTT.

The V call is TRBV28, the J call TRBJ1-3; D might be TRBD1 (5 bases). Germline V lookup: CDR1 MDHEN, CDR2 SYDVKM. The CDR3 loop spans 16 amino acids. Between the trimmed V and J ends, which lost 3 bases and 3 bases, there was a span of 15 bases. CDR3 sequence: CASSFWQGAFGNTIYF. The CDR3 coding sequence is TGTGCCAGCAGTTTTTGGCAGGGTGCCTTTGGAAACACCATATATTTT.

A word on this clone: This sample also contains other DNA sequences that code for the same CDR3. The V gene is TRBV18, the J gene TRBJ2-7; 9 nucleotides match TRBD1. Germline CDR1 and CDR2: KGHSH and LQKENI. This CDR3 has 15 residues. The J segment lost 4 bases and the V segment lost 2 bases, leaving 6 bases of the junction unmatched. The CDR3 sequence: CASSPSRGTGYEQYF. The CDR3 DNA reads TGTGCCAGCTCACCATCAAGGGGGACAGGGTACGAGCAGTACTTC.

This clone was seen a few times. The chain is built from TRBV5-1 and TRBJ2-1; TRBD1 matches 10 bases. There are 17 residues in the CDR3. Trimming cost V 0 bases and J 2 bases; bases outside gene matches: 5. Germline V gene lookup returns CDR1 SGHRS and CDR2 YFSETQ. The CDR3 DNA follows: TGCGCCAGCAGCTTGGCCCCAGGACAGGGGGCCTACAATGAGCAGTTCTTC. Its protein is CASSLAPGQGAYNEQFF.

This clone occurred a few times. V is TRBV7-7 and J is TRBJ2-2; a possible D gene is TRBD2 (5 bases). Germline loops: CDR1 SSHAT, CDR2 FNYEAQ (reference sequence). Trimming left V 1 base short and J 9 bases short, with 12 bases between. The CDR3 totals 14 residues. As DNA, the CDR3 is TGTGCCAGCAGCTTAGTACGGGGTAGCCGGGAGCTGTTTTTT. Encoded protein: CASSLVRGSRELFF. Supplemented by reference TRBV7-7 and TRBJ2-2, the full variable domain reads GAGVSQSPRYKVTKRGQDVTLRCDPISSHATLYWYQQALGQGPEFLTYFNYEAQPDKSGLPSDRFSAERPEGSISTLTIQRTEQRDSAMYRCASSLVRGSRELFFGEGSRLTVL.

The V call is TRBV7-9, the J call TRBJ1-1; D uncertain. The CDR3 spans 13 residues. Germline CDR1 reads SEHNR; CDR2 reads FQNEAQ (reference sequence). V was cut by 2 bases and J by 5 bases, with 9 bases left in between. The CDR3 sequence is CASSLTGRTEAFF. The CDR3 bases are TGTGCCAGCAGCTTAACGGGGAGGACTGAAGCTTTCTTT.

This chain connects TRBV11-2 to TRBJ1-1; D remains ambiguous. Germline V gene data show CDR1 as SGHAT and CDR2 as FQNNGV. With 5 bases removed from V and 3 bases from J, the gap between germline ends came to 10 bases. CDR3 length: 13 amino acids. The CDR3 DNA reads as TGTGCCAGCAGCCCCGCCAGCTACACTGAAGCTTTCTTT. Protein product: CASSPASYTEAFF.

V and J are TRBV23-1 and TRBJ1-1; the D is unclear. TRBV23-1 is marked as an open reading frame, function uncertain. V was cut by 4 bases and J by 1 base, with 7 bases left in between. The CDR3 spans 13 residues. The CDR3 loop reads CASSLQKNTEAFF. The CDR3 DNA sequence: TGCGCCAGCAGTCTTCAGAAGAACACTGAAGCTTTCTTT.

This chain links TRBV2 with TRBJ2-5, with 9 bases matching TRBD2. The J call may be wrong; the DNA end is better matched by TRBJ2-7. The germline CDR1 and CDR2 sequences are SNHLY and FYNNEI. The CDR3 totals 14 residues. The CDR3 DNA is TGTGCCAGCAGTAGCGGGAGGAACTCCTACGAGCAGTACTTC. This codes for CASSSGRNSYEQYF.

The V call is TRBV29-1, the J call TRBJ2-1; D not resolved. The germline V and J ends were trimmed by 3 bases and 7 bases, with 10 bases remaining between them. The CDR3 is 12 residues long. The germline gives CDR1 SQVTM, CDR2 ANQGSEA. The CDR3 nucleotides are TGCAGCGTTGATGTGTCCGGGAATGAGCAGTTCTTC. Protein product: CSVDVSGNEQFF.

The V gene is TRBV20-1, the J gene TRBJ2-5; possible D gene TRBD2, 5 bases. The CDR3 spans 11 residues. With 2 bases removed from V and 11 bases from J, the gap between germline ends came to 12 bases. CDR1 and CDR2 (germline): DFQATT, SNEGSKA (reference sequence). CDR3 region: CSARYVWEQYF. CDR3 sequence (DNA): TGCAGTGCTAGATATGTCTGGGAGCAGTACTTC.

This clone has just one count. CDR3 sequence: CASKRQAMGTEAFF. Here the CDR3 DNA reads TGTGCCAGTAAACGACAGGCAATGGGCACTGAAGCTTTCTTT. The chain couples TRBV19 to TRBJ1-1, with a possible D match to TRBD1 (6 bases). Deletions cut 7 bases from V and 4 bases from J, with 16 bases between. Germline V lookup: CDR1 LNHDA, CDR2 SQIVND (reference sequence). The CDR3 has 14 residues.

The CDR3 reads CASSPDRARGTEAFF. CDR3 nucleotide sequence: TGTGCCAGCTCACCCGACAGGGCTAGGGGAACTGAAGCTTTCTTT. V usage is TRBV18 and J usage is TRBJ1-1, with 7 bases identical to TRBD1. Germline CDR1 and CDR2: KGHSH and LQKENI. This CDR3 region has 15 residues. The J segment lost 5 bases and the V segment lost 3 bases, leaving 9 bases of the junction unmatched.

This clone was detected only a few times. This chain joins TRBV5-1 and TRBJ2-7; 12 bases line up with TRBD2. V shed 5 bases, J shed 2 bases, and the junction held 2 bases outside the gene matches. The CDR3 loop spans 14 amino acids. Germline lookup yields CDR1 SGHRS and CDR2 YFSETQ. The CDR3 loop is CASRLAGGPYEQYF. CDR3 DNA: TGCGCCAGCAGACTAGCGGGAGGTCCCTACGAGCAGTACTTC.